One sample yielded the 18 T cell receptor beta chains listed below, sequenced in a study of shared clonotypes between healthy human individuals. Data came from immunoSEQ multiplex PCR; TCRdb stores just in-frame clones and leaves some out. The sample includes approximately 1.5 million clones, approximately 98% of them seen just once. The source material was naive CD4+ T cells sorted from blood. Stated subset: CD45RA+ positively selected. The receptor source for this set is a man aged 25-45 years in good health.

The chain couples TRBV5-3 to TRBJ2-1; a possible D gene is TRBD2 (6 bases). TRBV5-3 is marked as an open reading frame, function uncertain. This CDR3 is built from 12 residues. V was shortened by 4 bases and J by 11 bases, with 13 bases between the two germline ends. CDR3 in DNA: TGTGCCAGAAGCGCGGGACTCGCTAAGCAGTTCTTC. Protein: CARSAGLAKQFF.

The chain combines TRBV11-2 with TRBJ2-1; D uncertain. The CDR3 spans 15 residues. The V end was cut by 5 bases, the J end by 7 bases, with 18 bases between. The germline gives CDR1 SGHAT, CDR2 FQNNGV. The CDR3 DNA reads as TGTGCCAGCAGCCCAAACACCTTAGTGGGGAATGAGCAGTTCTTC. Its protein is CASSPNTLVGNEQFF.

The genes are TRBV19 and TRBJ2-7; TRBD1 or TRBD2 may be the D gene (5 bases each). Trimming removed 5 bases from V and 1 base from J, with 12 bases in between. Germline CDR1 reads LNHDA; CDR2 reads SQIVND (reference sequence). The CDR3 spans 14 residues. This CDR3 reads CASSRDGSSYEQYF. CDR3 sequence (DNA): TGTGCCAGTAGTCGGGACGGCTCATCCTACGAGCAGTACTTC.

This CDR3 reads CASSQRESYNEQFF. CDR3 sequence (DNA): TGCGCCAGCAGCCAGCGGGAGTCTTACAATGAGCAGTTCTTC. The chain employs TRBV4-3 and TRBJ2-1, with TRBD2 matching 7 bases. Trimming took 3 bases from V and 4 from J; bases not matched to a gene: 3. Germline CDR1 LGHNA, CDR2 YSLEER. This CDR3 contains 14 residues.

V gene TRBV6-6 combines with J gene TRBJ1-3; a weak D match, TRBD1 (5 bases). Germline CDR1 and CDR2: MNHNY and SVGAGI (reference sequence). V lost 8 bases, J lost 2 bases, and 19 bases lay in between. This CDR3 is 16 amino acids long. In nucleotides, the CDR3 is TGTGCCAGCCTTATTGTATTGGGGGGAACTGGAAACACCATATATTTT. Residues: CASLIVLGGTGNTIYF.

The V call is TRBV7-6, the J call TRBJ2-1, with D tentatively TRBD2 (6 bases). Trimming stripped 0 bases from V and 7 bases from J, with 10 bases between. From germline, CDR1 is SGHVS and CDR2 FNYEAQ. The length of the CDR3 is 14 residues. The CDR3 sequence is CASSLASGGNEQFF. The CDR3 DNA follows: TGTGCCAGCAGCTTAGCTAGCGGAGGAAATGAGCAGTTCTTC.

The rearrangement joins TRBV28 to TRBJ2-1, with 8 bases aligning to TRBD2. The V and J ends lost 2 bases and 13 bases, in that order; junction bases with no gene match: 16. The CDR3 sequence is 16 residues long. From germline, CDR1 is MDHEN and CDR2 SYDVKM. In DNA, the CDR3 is TGTGCCAGCAGTTTAACGGGGGGGACCACCAGAGAGGGACAGTTCTTC. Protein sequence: CASSLTGGTTREGQFF.

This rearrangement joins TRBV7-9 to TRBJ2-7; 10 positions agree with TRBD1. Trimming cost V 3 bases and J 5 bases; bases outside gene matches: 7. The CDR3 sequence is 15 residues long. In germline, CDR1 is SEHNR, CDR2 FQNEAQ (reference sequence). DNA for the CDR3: TGTGCCAGCAGCTTCCGGGACAGGGGTCTGAACGAGCAGTACTTC. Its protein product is CASSFRDRGLNEQYF.

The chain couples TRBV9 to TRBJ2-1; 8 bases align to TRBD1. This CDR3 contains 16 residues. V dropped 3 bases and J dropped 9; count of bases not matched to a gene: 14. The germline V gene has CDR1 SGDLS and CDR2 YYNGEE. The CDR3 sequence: CASSEGLRQGIGEQFF. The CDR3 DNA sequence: TGTGCCAGCAGCGAGGGGTTGCGACAGGGGATAGGTGAGCAGTTCTTC.

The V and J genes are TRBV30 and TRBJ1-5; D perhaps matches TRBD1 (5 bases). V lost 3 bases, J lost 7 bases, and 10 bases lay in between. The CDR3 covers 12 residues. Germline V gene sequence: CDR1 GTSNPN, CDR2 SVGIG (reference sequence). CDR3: CAWRRGGQPQHF. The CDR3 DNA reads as TGTGCCTGGAGGCGGGGGGGGCAGCCCCAGCATTTT.

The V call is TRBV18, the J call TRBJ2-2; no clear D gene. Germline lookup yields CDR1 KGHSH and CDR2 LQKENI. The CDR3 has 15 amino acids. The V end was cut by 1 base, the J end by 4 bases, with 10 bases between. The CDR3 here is CASSPLPSSTGELFF. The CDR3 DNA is TGTGCCAGCTCACCACTCCCGTCAAGCACCGGGGAGCTGTTTTTT.

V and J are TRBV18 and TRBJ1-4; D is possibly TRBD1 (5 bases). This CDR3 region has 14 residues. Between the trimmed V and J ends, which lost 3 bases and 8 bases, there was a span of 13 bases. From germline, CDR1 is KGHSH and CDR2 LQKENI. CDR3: CASSPGQGWEKLFF. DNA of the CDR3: TGTGCCAGCTCACCGGGGCAGGGTTGGGAAAAACTGTTTTTT.

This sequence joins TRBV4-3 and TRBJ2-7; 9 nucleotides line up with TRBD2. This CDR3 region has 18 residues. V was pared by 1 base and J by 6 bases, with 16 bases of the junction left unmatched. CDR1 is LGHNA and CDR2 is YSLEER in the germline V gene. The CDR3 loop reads CASSQGVAGEAWHREQYF. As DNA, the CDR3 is TGCGCCAGCAGCCAAGGGGTAGCGGGAGAGGCCTGGCACCGCGAGCAGTACTTC.

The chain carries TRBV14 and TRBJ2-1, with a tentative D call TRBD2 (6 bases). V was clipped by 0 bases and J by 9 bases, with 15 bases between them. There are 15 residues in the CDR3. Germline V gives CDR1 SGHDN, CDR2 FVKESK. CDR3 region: CASSQDLLLGGEQFF. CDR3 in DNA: TGTGCCAGCAGCCAAGATCTATTACTCGGGGGTGAGCAGTTCTTC. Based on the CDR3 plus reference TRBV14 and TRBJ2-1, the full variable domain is EAGVTQFPSHSVIEKGQTVTLRCDPISGHDNLYWYRRVMGKEIKFLLHFVKESKQDESGMPNNRFLAERTGGTYSTLKVQPAELEDSGVYFCASSQDLLLGGEQFFGPGTRLTVL.

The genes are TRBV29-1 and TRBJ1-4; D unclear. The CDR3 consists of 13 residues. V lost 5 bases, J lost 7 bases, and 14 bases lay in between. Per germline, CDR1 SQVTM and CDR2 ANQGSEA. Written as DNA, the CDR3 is TGCAGCGTTCTTGGAGGGTATGGTGAAAAACTGTTTTTT. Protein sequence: CSVLGGYGEKLFF.

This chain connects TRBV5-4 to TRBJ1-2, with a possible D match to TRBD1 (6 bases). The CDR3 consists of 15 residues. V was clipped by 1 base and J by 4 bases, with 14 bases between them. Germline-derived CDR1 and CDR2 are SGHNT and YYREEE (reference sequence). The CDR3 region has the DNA TGTGCCAGCAGCTTGTACGGGGGCGCACCCTATGGCTACACCTTC. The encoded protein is CASSLYGGAPYGYTF. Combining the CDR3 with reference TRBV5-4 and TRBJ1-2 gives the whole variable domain ETGVTQSPTHLIKTRGQQVTLRCSSQSGHNTVSWYQQALGQGPQFIFQYYREEENGRGNFPPRFSGLQFPNYSSELNVNALELDDSALYLCASSLYGGAPYGYTFGSGTRLTVV.

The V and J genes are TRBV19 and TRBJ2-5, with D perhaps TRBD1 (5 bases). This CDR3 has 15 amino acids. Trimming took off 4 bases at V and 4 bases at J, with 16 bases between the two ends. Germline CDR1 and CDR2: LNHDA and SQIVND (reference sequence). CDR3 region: CASSKGPPASETQYF. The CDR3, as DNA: TGTGCCAGTAGTAAGGGGCCCCCGGCCTCAGAGACCCAGTACTTC.

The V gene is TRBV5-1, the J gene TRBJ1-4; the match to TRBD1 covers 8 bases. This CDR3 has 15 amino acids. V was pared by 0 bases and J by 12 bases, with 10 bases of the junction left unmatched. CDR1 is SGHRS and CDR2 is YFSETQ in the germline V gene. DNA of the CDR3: TGCGCCAGCAGCTTGGTCCCCGGGACAGGCAATGAACTGTTTTTT. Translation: CASSLVPGTGNELFF.